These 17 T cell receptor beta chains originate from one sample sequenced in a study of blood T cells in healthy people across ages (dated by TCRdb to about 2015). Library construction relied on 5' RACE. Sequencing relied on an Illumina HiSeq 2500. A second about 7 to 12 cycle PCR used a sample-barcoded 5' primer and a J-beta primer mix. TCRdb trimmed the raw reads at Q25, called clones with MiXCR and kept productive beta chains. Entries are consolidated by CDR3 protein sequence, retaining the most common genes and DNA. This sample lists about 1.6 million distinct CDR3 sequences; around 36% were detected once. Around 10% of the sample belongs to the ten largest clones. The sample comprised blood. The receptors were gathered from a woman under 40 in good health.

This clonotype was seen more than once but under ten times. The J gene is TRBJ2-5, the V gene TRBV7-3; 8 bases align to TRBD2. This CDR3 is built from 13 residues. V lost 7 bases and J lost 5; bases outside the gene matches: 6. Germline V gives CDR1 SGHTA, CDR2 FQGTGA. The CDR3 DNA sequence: TGTGCCAGCACAGCGGGAGTTGGGGAGACCCAGTACTTC. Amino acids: CASTAGVGETQYF.

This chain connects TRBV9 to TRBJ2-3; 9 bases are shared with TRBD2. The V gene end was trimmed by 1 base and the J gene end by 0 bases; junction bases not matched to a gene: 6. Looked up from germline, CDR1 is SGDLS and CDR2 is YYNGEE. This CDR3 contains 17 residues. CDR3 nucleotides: TGTGCCAGCAGCGTACTCAGCGGGGGGTCTAGCACAGATACGCAGTATTTT. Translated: CASSVLSGGSSTDTQYF.

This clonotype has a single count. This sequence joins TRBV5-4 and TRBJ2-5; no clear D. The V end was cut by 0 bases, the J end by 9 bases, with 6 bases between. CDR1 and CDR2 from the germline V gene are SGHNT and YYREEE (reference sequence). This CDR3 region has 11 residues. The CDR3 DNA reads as TGTGCCAGCAGCTTGGGCGACTCCCAGTACTTC. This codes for CASSLGDSQYF. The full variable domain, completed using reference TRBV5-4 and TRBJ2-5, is ETGVTQSPTHLIKTRGQQVTLRCSSQSGHNTVSWYQQALGQGPQFIFQYYREEENGRGNFPPRFSGLQFPNYSSELNVNALELDDSALYLCASSLGDSQYFGPGTRLLVL.

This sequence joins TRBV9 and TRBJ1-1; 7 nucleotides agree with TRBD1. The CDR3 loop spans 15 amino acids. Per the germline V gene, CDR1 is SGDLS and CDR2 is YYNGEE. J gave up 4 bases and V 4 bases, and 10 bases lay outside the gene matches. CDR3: CASSPITGVATEAFF. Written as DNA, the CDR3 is TGTGCCAGCAGCCCGATTACAGGGGTGGCCACTGAAGCTTTCTTT. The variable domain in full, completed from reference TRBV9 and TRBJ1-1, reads DSGVTQTPKHLITATGQRVTLRCSPRSGDLSVYWYQQSLDQGLQFLIQYYNGEERAKGNILERFSAQQFPDLHSELNLSSLELGDSALYFCASSPITGVATEAFFGQGTRLTVV.

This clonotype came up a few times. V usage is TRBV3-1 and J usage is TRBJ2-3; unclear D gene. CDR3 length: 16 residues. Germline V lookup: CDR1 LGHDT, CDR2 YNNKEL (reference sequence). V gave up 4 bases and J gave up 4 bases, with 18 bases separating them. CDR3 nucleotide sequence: TGTGCCAGCAGCCCGCGCTATGGAAAAAGGGCAGATACGCAGTATTTT. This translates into CASSPRYGKRADTQYF.

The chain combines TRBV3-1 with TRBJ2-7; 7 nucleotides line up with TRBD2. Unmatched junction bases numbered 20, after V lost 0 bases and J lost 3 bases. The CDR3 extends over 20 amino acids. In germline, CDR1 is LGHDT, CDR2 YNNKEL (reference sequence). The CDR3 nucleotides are TGTGCCAGCAGCCAAGAGTCGCCTAGCGGCAGGAATGACCGAATCTACGAGCAGTACTTC. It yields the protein CASSQESPSGRNDRIYEQYF.

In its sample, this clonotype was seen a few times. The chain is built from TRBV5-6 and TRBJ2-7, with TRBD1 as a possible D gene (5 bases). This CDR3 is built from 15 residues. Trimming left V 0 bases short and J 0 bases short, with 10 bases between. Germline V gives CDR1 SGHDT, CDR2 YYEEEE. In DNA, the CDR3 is TGTGCCAGCAGCTTGGGGGTTGGGGCCTCCTACGAGCAGTACTTC. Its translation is CASSLGVGASYEQYF.

As DNA, the CDR3 is TGTGCCAGCAGCTATCTAGCGGGGTCTAGCACAGATACGCAGTATTTT. It codes for CASSYLAGSSTDTQYF. This sequence joins TRBV11-2 and TRBJ2-3; 9 nucleotides align to TRBD2. Germline V CDR1 and CDR2: SGHAT, FQNNGV. The CDR3 has 16 residues. V trimming: 4 bases; J trimming: 0 bases; junction bases outside the gene matches: 5.

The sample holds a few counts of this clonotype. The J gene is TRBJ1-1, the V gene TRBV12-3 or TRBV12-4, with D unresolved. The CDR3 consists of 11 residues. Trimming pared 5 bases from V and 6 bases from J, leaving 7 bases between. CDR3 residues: CASSHTSEAFF. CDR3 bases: TGTGCCAGCAGTCATACTTCTGAAGCTTTCTTT.

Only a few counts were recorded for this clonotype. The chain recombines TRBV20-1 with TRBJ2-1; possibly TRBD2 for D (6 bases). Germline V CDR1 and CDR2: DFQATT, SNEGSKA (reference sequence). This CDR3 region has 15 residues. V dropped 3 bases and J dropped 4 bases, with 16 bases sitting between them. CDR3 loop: CSARRPGLRYNEQFF. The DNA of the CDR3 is TGCAGTGCTAGGCGACCGGGACTCCGATACAATGAGCAGTTCTTC.

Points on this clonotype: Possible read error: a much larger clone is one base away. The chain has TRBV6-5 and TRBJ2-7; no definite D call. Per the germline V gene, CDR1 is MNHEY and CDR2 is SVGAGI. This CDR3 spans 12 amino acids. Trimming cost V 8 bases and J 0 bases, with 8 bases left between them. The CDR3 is CASGSSSYEQYF. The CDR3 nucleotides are TGTGCCAGCGGCTCGAGCTCCTACGAGCAGTACTTC.

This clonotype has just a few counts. The CDR3 loop is CASSLWQGVETQYF. The CDR3 DNA reads TGTGCCAGCAGCTTGTGGCAGGGTGTGGAGACCCAGTACTTC. V and J are TRBV5-6 and TRBJ2-5; the D gene is possibly TRBD1 (5 bases). Germline loops: CDR1 SGHDT, CDR2 YYEEEE. Trimming took 1 base from V and 5 from J, leaving 12 bases between them. CDR3 length equals 14 residues.

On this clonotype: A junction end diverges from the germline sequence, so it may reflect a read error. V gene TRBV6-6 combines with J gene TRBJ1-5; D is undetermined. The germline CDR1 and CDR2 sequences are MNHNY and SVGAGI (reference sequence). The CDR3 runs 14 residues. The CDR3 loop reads CASSSHRVLQPQHF. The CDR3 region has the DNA TGTGCCAGCAGTTCACACCGGGTCTTGCAGCCACAGCATTTT.

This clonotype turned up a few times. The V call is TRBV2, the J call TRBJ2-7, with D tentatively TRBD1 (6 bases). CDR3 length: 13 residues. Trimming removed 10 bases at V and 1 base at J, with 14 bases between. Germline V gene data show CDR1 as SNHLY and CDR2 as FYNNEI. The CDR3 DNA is TGTGCCACCAACAGGGACGGATCCTACGAGCAGTACTTC. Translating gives CATNRDGSYEQYF. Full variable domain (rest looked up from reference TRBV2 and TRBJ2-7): EPEVTQTPSHQVTQMGQEVILRCVPISNHLYFYWYRQILGQKVEFLVSFYNNEISEKSEIFDDQFSVERPDGSNFTLKIRSTKLEDSAMYFCATNRDGSYEQYFGPGTRLTVT.

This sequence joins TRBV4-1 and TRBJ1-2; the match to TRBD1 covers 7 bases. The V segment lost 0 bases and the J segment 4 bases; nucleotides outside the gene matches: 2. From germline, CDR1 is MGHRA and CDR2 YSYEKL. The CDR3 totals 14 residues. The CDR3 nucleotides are TGCGCCAGCAGCCAAGAGAGGGGGCCCTATGGCTACACCTTC. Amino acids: CASSQERGPYGYTF.

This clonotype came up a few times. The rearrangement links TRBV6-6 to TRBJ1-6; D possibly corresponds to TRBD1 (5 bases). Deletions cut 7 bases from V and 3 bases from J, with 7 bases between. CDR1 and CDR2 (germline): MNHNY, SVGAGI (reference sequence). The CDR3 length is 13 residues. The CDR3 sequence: CASTGLYNSPLHF. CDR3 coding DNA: TGTGCCAGCACGGGGCTCTATAATTCACCCCTCCACTTT.

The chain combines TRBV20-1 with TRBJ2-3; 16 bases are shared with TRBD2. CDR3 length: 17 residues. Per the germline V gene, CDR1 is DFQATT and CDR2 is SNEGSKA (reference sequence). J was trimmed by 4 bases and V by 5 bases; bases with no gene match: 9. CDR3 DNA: TGCAGTGCTGGGAGGGGACTAGCGGGGGGGCCGGCAGATACGCAGTATTTT. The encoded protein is CSAGRGLAGGPADTQYF.